These T cell receptor beta chains were read from a single sample in a study of graft-versus-host responses after intestinal transplantation. Assay: immunoSEQ multiplex PCR; the TCRdb copy retains only in-frame clones and omits some. This sample has several thousand clones, with 60% to 85% found just once. The starting material was ileum tissue, obtained 120 to 130 days after intestinal transplantation. All receptors derive from a human patient who received an intestinal transplant, so some T cells may come from the graft donor. Each CDR3 is given with its conserved first and last residue.

V gene: TRBV30
CDR3 protein: CAWGQGEDGYTF

V gene: TRBV7-6
CDR3 protein: CASSLSSSGGAWDTQYF

V gene: TRBV7-3
CDR3 protein: CASSQTANNSPLHF

V gene: TRBV25-1
CDR3 protein: CASSDEDRVDEQYF

V gene: TRBV6-1
CDR3 protein: CASSLHQPYEQYF

V gene: TRBV5-4
CDR3 protein: CASTPSGYSTDTQYF

V gene: TRBV11-1
CDR3 protein: CASSYYYEQYF

V gene: TRBV7-6
CDR3 protein: CASSPQTSGTSYEQYF

V gene: TRBV6-5
CDR3 protein: CASSYVEDQETQYF

V gene: TRBV5-1
CDR3 protein: CASSLYGRDFF

V gene: TRBV5-1
CDR3 protein: CASSLEAGERLFF

V gene: TRBV6-5
CDR3 protein: CASSLSGQTYEQYF

V gene: TRBV7-2
CDR3 protein: CASRNHGTAHYGYTF

V gene: TRBV10-2
CDR3 protein: CASSESHLGYEQYF

V gene: TRBV5-6
CDR3 protein: CASSLHRDRVTDTQYF

V gene: TRBV9
CDR3 protein: CASSVGGVNYGYTF

V gene: TRBV6-1
CDR3 protein: CASSESGVTEAFF

V gene: TRBV7-7
CDR3 protein: CASSDSGSAYEQFF

V gene: TRBV28
CDR3 protein: CASSPGGTSAYNEQFF

V gene: TRBV29-1
CDR3 protein: CSARDSGANVLTF

V gene: TRBV2
CDR3 protein: CASSEGVGGPSRGYEQYF

V gene: TRBV29-1
CDR3 protein: CSAAGRWHSETQYF

V gene: TRBV5-3
CDR3 protein: CARTEDAWHNEKLFF

V gene: TRBV4-1
CDR3 protein: CASSQGPYGRGRGDEQFF

V gene: TRBV4-2
CDR3 protein: CASSPRLAGANTGELFF

V gene: TRBV5-1
CDR3 protein: CASSFLGPHIQNTEAFF

V gene: TRBV25-1
CDR3 protein: CASSESLGGDEQYF

V gene: TRBV5-1
CDR3 protein: CASSLTGNTEAFF

V gene: TRBV11-2
CDR3 protein: CASSLPRNGGLVSSDTQYF

V gene: TRBV25-1
CDR3 protein: CASSERDRGYGYTF

V gene: TRBV5-4
CDR3 protein: CASSGDLRTDTQYF

V gene: TRBV5-1
CDR3 protein: CASSIQGGSAGGKQFF

V gene: TRBV27
CDR3 protein: CASSLTQGVDTQYF

V gene: TRBV15
CDR3 protein: CATSKNRGGETQYF

V gene: TRBV7-9
CDR3 protein: CASSHPPTTGYF

V gene: TRBV4-1
CDR3 protein: CASSAGPLADGGDEQFF

V gene: TRBV2
CDR3 protein: CASGQGVYGYTF

V gene: TRBV7-6
CDR3 protein: CASRPSGSGGTQYF

V gene: TRBV2
CDR3 protein: CASSGLAGGPSASTDTQYF

V gene: TRBV5-1
CDR3 protein: CASSLGGYTDTQYF

V gene: TRBV4-1
CDR3 protein: CASSQARGSNQPQHF

V gene: TRBV6-5
CDR3 protein: CASSYSMGHEKLFF

V gene: TRBV25-1
CDR3 protein: CASSDGDLLRKTDTQYF

V gene: TRBV18
CDR3 protein: CASSPGEQGYTF

V gene: TRBV6-1
CDR3 protein: CASSDRVTEAFF

V gene: TRBV7-2
CDR3 protein: CASSRDYNTGELFF

V gene: TRBV9
CDR3 protein: CASSAGTSPSGNTIYF